The T cell receptor beta chain under discussion was sequenced for a study of T-cell memory formation after mild COVID-19. Per the germline V gene, CDR1 is KGHDR and CDR2 is SFDVKD. The CDR3 extends over 16 amino acids. V was pared by 7 bases and J by 4 bases, with 8 bases of the junction left unmatched. Study observations and caveats: Memory from before infection featured some responding clones, which suggests cross-reactive memory joined. Second-wave clones with a day 37 peak had unconfirmed SARS-CoV-2 specificity.

From 5'RACE with constant-segment primers came TCR alpha and TCR beta cDNA libraries that carried sample barcodes and UMIs. TCRdb re-analysed the 5' RACE reads in MiXCR, keeping a single row per CDR3 protein. The sample comprises 45,000 to 55,000 distinct CDR3 sequences, approximately 9% of which are singletons, and around 11% rests with the top ten. The table lists this clonotype with many counts. Its antigen is still unknown. V usage is TRBV24-1 and J usage is TRBJ2-1, with 11 bases identical to TRBD2. This clonotype was obtained from an adult woman who had mild COVID-19 (a few samples of this study predate the infection). Cell type and time point are not known. The sample comprised PBMCs or a T cell subset sorted from them (not recorded which). The CDR3 DNA sequence: TGTGCCACCAGCCCGACTAGCGGGATCCAATACAATGAGCAGTTCTTC. The encoded protein is CATSPTSGIQYNEQFF.